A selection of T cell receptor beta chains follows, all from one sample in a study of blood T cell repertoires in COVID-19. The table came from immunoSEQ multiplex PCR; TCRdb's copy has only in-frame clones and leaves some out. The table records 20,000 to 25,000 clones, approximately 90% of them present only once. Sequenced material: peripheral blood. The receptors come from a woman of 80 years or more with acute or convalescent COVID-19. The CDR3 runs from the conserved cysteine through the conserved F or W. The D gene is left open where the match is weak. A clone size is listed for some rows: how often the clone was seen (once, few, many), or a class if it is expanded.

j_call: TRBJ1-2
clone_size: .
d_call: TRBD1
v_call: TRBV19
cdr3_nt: TGTGCCAGTAGTATGGGGACAGGGGCCTATGGCTACACCTTC
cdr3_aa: CASSMGTGAYGYTF

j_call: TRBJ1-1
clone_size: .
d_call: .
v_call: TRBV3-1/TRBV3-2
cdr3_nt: TGTGCCAGCACCAGGACAGCTAACACTGAAGCTTTCTTT
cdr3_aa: CASTRTANTEAFF

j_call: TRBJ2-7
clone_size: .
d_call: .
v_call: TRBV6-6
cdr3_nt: TGTGCCAGCAGTCCCACCTCGAGGGAGCAGTACTTC
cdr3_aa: CASSPTSREQYF

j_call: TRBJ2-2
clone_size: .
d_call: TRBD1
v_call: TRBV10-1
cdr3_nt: TGCGCCAGCAGTAGGGACAGCAACACCGGGGAGCTGTTTTTT
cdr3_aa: CASSRDSNTGELFF

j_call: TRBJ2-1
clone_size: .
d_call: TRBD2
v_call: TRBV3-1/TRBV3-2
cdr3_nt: TGTGCCAGCAGCCAAGGAACTAGCGGGAGGGCCACCTACAATGAGCAGTTCTTC
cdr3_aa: CASSQGTSGRATYNEQFF

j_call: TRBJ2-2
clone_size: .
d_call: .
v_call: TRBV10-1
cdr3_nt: TGCGCCAGCAGTGATACGCGATCCACCGGGGAGCTGTTTTTT
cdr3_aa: CASSDTRSTGELFF

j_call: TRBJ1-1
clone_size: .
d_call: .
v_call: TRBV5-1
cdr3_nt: TGCGCCAGCAGCAGGGGATTTGACACTGAAGCTTTCTTT
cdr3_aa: CASSRGFDTEAFF

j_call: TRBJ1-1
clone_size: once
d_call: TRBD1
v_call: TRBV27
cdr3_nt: TGTGCCAGCAGTTTATCCTCGTCTTCCTACAGGGGGGTTCGCACTGAAGCTTTCTTT
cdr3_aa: CASSLSSSSYRGVRTEAFF

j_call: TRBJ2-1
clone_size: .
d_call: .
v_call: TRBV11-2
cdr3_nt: TGTGCCAGCAGCCCGGGAAAACAGGGTAGGGGGAATGAGCAGTTCTTC
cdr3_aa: CASSPGKQGRGNEQFF

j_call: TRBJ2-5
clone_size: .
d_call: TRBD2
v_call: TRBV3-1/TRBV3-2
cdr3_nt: TGTGCCAGCAGCCCCCTTACATTAGCGGGGGGAGGAGAGACCCAGTACTTC
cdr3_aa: CASSPLTLAGGGETQYF

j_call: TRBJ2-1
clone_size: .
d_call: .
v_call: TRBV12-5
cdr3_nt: TGTGCTAGTGGTCCCACCCCGGAGGAGCAGTTCTTC
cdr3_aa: CASGPTPEEQFF